This T cell receptor beta chain was identified during a study of cytomegalovirus exposure and HLA in healthy donors. The CDR3 length is 15 residues. V lost 4 bases, J lost 7 bases, and 15 bases lay in between. Germline-derived CDR1 and CDR2 are SGHNT and YYREEE (reference sequence). Clones were sequenced by immunoSEQ multiplex PCR, and TCRdb holds only the in-frame ones, with some missing. The data contain 140,000 to 150,000 clones, roughly nine tenths of them singletons. This sequence was found in a man aged 18 to 30 in good health and CMV-seronegative. Sequencing was performed on PBMCs. The chain carries TRBV5-4 and TRBJ1-6; D is unresolved. The CDR3: CASSPEAAANSPLHF. The DNA of the CDR3 is TGTGCCAGCAGCCCGGAAGCAGCGGCGAATTCACCCCTCCACTTT.